This passage covers 26 T cell receptor beta chains from one sample sequenced in a study of T cells after yellow fever vaccination. TCRdb redid the calling of the 5' RACE reads with MiXCR, one entry per CDR3 protein. Altogether 300,000 to 350,000 distinct CDR3 sequences are present, 7% to 10% being singletons, with the ten largest covering around 17%. Sequences were derived from PBMCs, sampled approximately 40 days after the first yellow fever vaccination. The source is a man younger than 35 who received the YFV17D yellow fever vaccine.

This clonotype was seen a handful of times. V usage is TRBV4-1 and J usage is TRBJ2-7; maybe TRBD2 (6 bases). This CDR3 region has 15 residues. Germline CDR1 is MGHRA and CDR2 is YSYEKL. Trimming removed 2 bases from V and 0 bases from J, with 11 bases in between. The CDR3 DNA reads as TGCGCCAGCAGCCAAAGGAACGGGGGCTCCTACGAGCAGTACTTC. This translates into CASSQRNGGSYEQYF.

This clonotype was found many times. The chain couples TRBV28 to TRBJ1-2; D is uncertain. Germline V lookup: CDR1 MDHEN, CDR2 SYDVKM. Trimming left V 8 bases short and J 4 bases short, with 8 bases between. This CDR3 region has 11 residues. The DNA of the CDR3 is TGTGCCAGCGGCTCCTCCTATGGCTACACCTTC. This encodes CASGSSYGYTF.

This clonotype was counted many times. V is TRBV20-1 and J is TRBJ2-1; either TRBD1 or TRBD2 may supply D (5 bases each). CDR1 DFQATT and CDR2 SNEGSKA come from the germline V gene (reference sequence). The CDR3 loop spans 16 amino acids. The V gene lost 0 bases and the J gene lost 8 bases, with 20 bases spanning the gap. DNA for the CDR3: TGCAGTGCTAGAGATGTCGCGACAACCCGAGGGGATGAGCAGTTCTTC. This gives the protein CSARDVATTRGDEQFF.

This clonotype was found many times. This chain joins TRBV5-5 and TRBJ2-2; D might be TRBD1 (8 bases). The CDR3 spans 15 residues. Deletions cut 0 bases from V and 4 bases from J, with 10 bases between. Germline CDR1 reads SGHKS; CDR2 reads YYEKEE (reference sequence). CDR3 in amino acids: CASSLDRGGTGELFF. In DNA, the CDR3 is TGTGCCAGCAGCTTGGACAGGGGGGGCACCGGGGAGCTGTTTTTT.

The chain employs TRBV7-3 and TRBJ2-1; 8 bases align to TRBD2. This CDR3 contains 15 residues. Trimming at V came to 2 bases and at J to 8 bases, leaving 8 bases not matched to a gene. The germline V gene encodes CDR1 SGHTA and CDR2 FQGTGA. The CDR3 region is CASSLSGGGSYEQFF. The CDR3 DNA follows: TGTGCCAGCAGCTTATCGGGCGGGGGGTCCTATGAGCAGTTCTTC.

A few counts support this clonotype. The CDR3 is CASSITTGFGKVPLHF. DNA of the CDR3: TGTGCCAGCAGCATAACTACGGGGTTTGGGAAGGTACCCCTCCACTTT. This chain links TRBV5-6 with TRBJ1-6; D ambiguous. Germline-derived CDR1 and CDR2 are SGHDT and YYEEEE. V was pared by 4 bases and J by 12 bases, with 23 bases between. CDR3 length: 16 amino acids.

The chain is built from TRBV16 and TRBJ2-2, with a possible D match to TRBD1 (5 bases). CDR3 length: 15 residues. Germline CDR1 and CDR2: KGHSY and FQNENV. V lost 3 bases, J lost 1 base, and 9 bases lay in between. This CDR3 reads CASSQVRVNTGELFF. As DNA, the CDR3 is TGTGCCAGCAGCCAGGTCAGGGTGAACACCGGGGAGCTGTTTTTT.

V gene TRBV4-3 combines with J gene TRBJ2-1; TRBD2 is a possible D gene (5 bases). Germline loops: CDR1 LGHNA, CDR2 YSLEER. The CDR3 extends over 16 amino acids. V shed 1 base and J shed 4 bases, with 14 bases lying between them. This CDR3 is CASSQGLGLVYNEQFF. Here the CDR3 DNA reads TGCGCCAGCAGCCAAGGGCTTGGACTGGTGTACAATGAGCAGTTCTTC.

A few counts support this clonotype. V is TRBV5-4 and J is TRBJ2-1; 7 bases line up with TRBD1. There are 15 residues in the CDR3. V gave up 1 base and J gave up 3 bases; unmatched junction bases: 4. The germline V gene encodes CDR1 SGHNT and CDR2 YYREEE (reference sequence). The CDR3 protein is CASSLNQGVYNEQFF. DNA of the CDR3: TGTGCCAGCAGCTTGAATCAGGGGGTCTACAATGAGCAGTTCTTC.

The chain is built from TRBV5-1 and TRBJ2-1; D is ambiguous. The CDR3 is 13 residues long. The germline CDR1 and CDR2 sequences are SGHRS and YFSETQ. The V and J ends lost 1 base and 7 bases respectively, with 9 bases between them. The CDR3 bases are TGCGCCAGCAGCTTGCAGCGCACTAATGAGCAGTTCTTC. Protein: CASSLQRTNEQFF.

This clonotype has at least ten counts. This chain connects TRBV20-1 to TRBJ1-5; 8 bases fit TRBD1. Looked up from germline, CDR1 is DFQATT and CDR2 is SNEGSKA (reference sequence). Trimming at V came to 3 bases and at J to 7 bases, leaving 2 bases not matched to a gene. This CDR3 is 12 amino acids long. CDR3 protein: CSARDRAQPQHF. The CDR3 DNA sequence: TGCAGTGCTAGGGACAGGGCCCAGCCCCAGCATTTT.

This clonotype was recorded many times. The chain employs TRBV5-1 and TRBJ2-1; TRBD2 agrees at 8 bases. Per the germline V gene, CDR1 is SGHRS and CDR2 is YFSETQ. The CDR3 runs 15 residues. Losses at the gene ends were 4 bases for V and 3 bases for J; bases not matched to a gene: 6. DNA for the CDR3: TGCGCCAGCAGCAAAATAGCGGGGAACTACAATGAGCAGTTCTTC. This translates into CASSKIAGNYNEQFF.

V usage is TRBV20-1 and J usage is TRBJ2-3; no definite D call. CDR1 is DFQATT, CDR2 SNEGSKA, per germline (reference sequence). The CDR3 consists of 13 residues. V shed 8 bases and J shed 4 bases, with 16 bases lying between them. CDR3 in DNA: TGCAGTCCCAAATGGCCCCCATCAGATACGCAGTATTTT. The encoded protein is CSPKWPPSDTQYF.

This clonotype has ten or more counts. The chain couples TRBV3-1 to TRBJ1-6; 9 bases agree with TRBD1. V shed 3 bases, J shed 10 bases, and the junction held 10 bases outside the gene matches. CDR1 and CDR2 from the germline V gene are LGHDT and YNNKEL (reference sequence). CDR3 length: 16 amino acids. CDR3 in amino acids: CASSHRDRVPESPLHF. CDR3 DNA sequence: TGTGCCAGCAGCCACCGGGACAGGGTACCTGAGTCACCCCTCCACTTT.

This clonotype was picked up many times. The J gene is TRBJ1-2, the V gene TRBV12-3 or TRBV12-4; 8 nucleotides match TRBD1. J lost 3 bases, V lost 3 bases, and 0 bases had no gene match. The CDR3 totals 13 residues. Written as DNA, the CDR3 is TGTGCCAGCAGTTTGACAGGGGACTATGGCTACACCTTC. It codes for CASSLTGDYGYTF.

This clonotype showed up many times. The chain employs TRBV5-6 and TRBJ2-7; TRBD2 agrees at 13 bases. Germline lookup yields CDR1 SGHDT and CDR2 YYEEEE. The J segment lost 8 bases and the V segment lost 4 bases, leaving 6 bases of the junction unmatched. The CDR3 has 14 amino acids. DNA for the CDR3: TGTGCCAGCAGCCTTACTAGCGGGGGGGCCAAGCAGTACGTC. Protein: CASSLTSGGAKQYV.

This clonotype was seen at least ten times. The chain links TRBV28 to TRBJ2-5, with TRBD2 matching over 7 bases. The V segment lost 4 bases and the J segment 9 bases; nucleotides outside the gene matches: 8. The CDR3 extends over 13 amino acids. Germline assignment: CDR1 MDHEN and CDR2 SYDVKM. The CDR3 coding sequence is TGTGCCAGCAGTTCTAGCGGAGGACTGGCCCAGTACTTC. Its protein product is CASSSSGGLAQYF.

This clonotype was seen a few times. The gene calls are TRBV27 and TRBJ2-3, with D perhaps given as TRBD1 or TRBD2 (5 bases each). The length of the CDR3 is 13 residues. Germline V lookup: CDR1 MNHEY, CDR2 SMNVEV (reference sequence). Trimming took 6 bases from V and 2 from J, leaving 9 bases between them. The CDR3 DNA sequence: TGTGCCAGCAGCTGGGACGTCACAGATACGCAGTATTTT. Residues: CASSWDVTDTQYF.

This clonotype was observed a few times. The V gene is TRBV5-1, the J gene TRBJ2-1; possible D gene TRBD2, 7 bases. CDR1 is SGHRS, CDR2 YFSETQ, per germline. The ends were cut back, 0 bases at V and 1 base at J, with 14 bases in the middle. This CDR3 has 17 amino acids. The CDR3 here is CASSLGGGASSYNEQFF. The CDR3 DNA is TGCGCCAGCAGCTTGGGAGGGGGGGCGTCATCCTACAATGAGCAGTTCTTC.

This clonotype was seen a few times. The rearrangement joins TRBV5-1 to TRBJ1-1; the D gene is possibly TRBD1 (5 bases). V was clipped by 4 bases and J by 4 bases, with 17 bases between them. The CDR3 is made up of 15 amino acids. The germline CDR1 and CDR2 sequences are SGHRS and YFSETQ. The CDR3 nucleotides are TGCGCCAGCAGCGTAACGGGACGGGGGGGCACTGAAGCTTTCTTT. This translates into CASSVTGRGGTEAFF.

This sequence joins TRBV4-1 and TRBJ2-5, with D possibly matching TRBD2 (8 bases). Germline V gene lookup returns CDR1 MGHRA and CDR2 YSYEKL. The CDR3 length is 14 residues. V shed 8 bases and J shed 1 base, with 14 bases lying between them. CDR3 protein: CASAGGDSQETQYF. The CDR3 nucleotides are TGCGCCAGCGCCGGGGGGGACAGCCAAGAGACCCAGTACTTC.

This clonotype was seen a handful of times. The rearrangement links TRBV12-3 or TRBV12-4 to TRBJ1-5; D call uncertain. This CDR3 spans 12 amino acids. Trimming removed 8 bases at V and 4 bases at J, with 9 bases between. CDR3 protein: CASLGANQPQHF. The CDR3 bases are TGTGCCAGCCTGGGAGCTAATCAGCCCCAGCATTTT.

The chain is built from TRBV6-5 and TRBJ2-5; no definite D call. Deletions cut 2 bases from V and 2 bases from J, with 9 bases between. This CDR3 has 14 residues. Germline assignment: CDR1 MNHEY and CDR2 SVGAGI. For the CDR3, the DNA is TGTGCCAGCAGTTACGGGCAATCACAAGAGACCCAGTACTTC. This codes for CASSYGQSQETQYF.

This clonotype was recorded a few times. The V and J genes are TRBV28 and TRBJ2-7, with D uncertain. V lost 5 bases, J lost 5 bases, and 25 bases lay in between. CDR3 length equals 17 residues. Looked up from germline, CDR1 is MDHEN and CDR2 is SYDVKM. DNA for the CDR3: TGTGCCAGCAGTCCCCCACCCGGCCAGTACCGCATCGACGAGCAGTACGTC. Protein: CASSPPPGQYRIDEQYV.

The gene calls are TRBV7-3 and TRBJ2-1; TRBD2 agrees at 7 bases. From germline, CDR1 is SGHTA and CDR2 FQGTGA. The CDR3 contains 16 residues. The ends lost 4 bases at V and 7 bases at J; junction bases unmatched: 13. CDR3 bases: TGTGCCAGCAGCTCCCAGGCTACGGGGGGAAGGAATGAGCAGTTCTTC. It encodes CASSSQATGGRNEQFF.

V and J are TRBV5-1 and TRBJ2-5; possible D gene TRBD1, 6 bases. CDR3 length: 13 amino acids. The V gene lost 3 bases and the J gene lost 4 bases, with 10 bases spanning the gap. CDR1 is SGHRS and CDR2 is YFSETQ in the germline V gene. The CDR3 reads CASSYDRPETQYF. For the CDR3, the DNA is TGCGCCAGCAGCTACGACAGGCCAGAGACCCAGTACTTC.